This record concerns one T cell receptor beta chain sequence. The source of the sample is a study of blood T cell repertoires in COVID-19. The method was immunoSEQ multiplex PCR; TCRdb's version includes in-frame clones alone and lacks a portion of them. The profile shows approximately 140,000 clones, around 83% of them singletons. Trimming shortened V by 1 base and J by 5 bases, and 6 bases separated the two germline ends. Germline V gene data show CDR1 as LGHDT and CDR2 as YNNKEL (reference sequence). The CDR3 loop spans 12 amino acids. The source material was peripheral blood. The V call is TRBV3-1 (or the pseudogene TRBV3-2), the J call TRBJ2-7, with no clear D. The sequence was obtained from an older woman with acute or convalescent COVID-19. The DNA of the CDR3 is TGTGCCAGCAGCCAAGTTCCCGACGAGCAGTACTTC. This gives the protein CASSQVPDEQYF.